The present TCR beta chain was sequenced within a study of blood T cells in healthy people across ages. With a J-beta primer mix and a sample-barcoded 5' primer, a second PCR ran about 7 to 12 cycles. No fewer than 3 million CDR3-containing paired-end reads came from each sample. TCRdb ran MiXCR on the 5' RACE reads and lists one entry per CDR3 protein. The sample includes around 1.5 million distinct CDR3 sequences, around 59% of them seen just once. The CDR3 contains 14 residues. CDR1 and CDR2 from the germline V gene are DFQATT and SNEGSKA (reference sequence). Germline trimming cut 4 bases from V and 6 bases from J; bases unmatched to any gene: 8.

The V gene is TRBV20-1, the J gene TRBJ2-1; TRBD2 aligns across 8 bases. The sample taken for sequencing was blood. This clonotype was obtained from a man in his late teens or twenties in good health. The CDR3 DNA sequence: TGCAGTGCTATTCTCGCGGGAGGACTCAATGAGCAGTTCTTC. This codes for CSAILAGGLNEQFF.